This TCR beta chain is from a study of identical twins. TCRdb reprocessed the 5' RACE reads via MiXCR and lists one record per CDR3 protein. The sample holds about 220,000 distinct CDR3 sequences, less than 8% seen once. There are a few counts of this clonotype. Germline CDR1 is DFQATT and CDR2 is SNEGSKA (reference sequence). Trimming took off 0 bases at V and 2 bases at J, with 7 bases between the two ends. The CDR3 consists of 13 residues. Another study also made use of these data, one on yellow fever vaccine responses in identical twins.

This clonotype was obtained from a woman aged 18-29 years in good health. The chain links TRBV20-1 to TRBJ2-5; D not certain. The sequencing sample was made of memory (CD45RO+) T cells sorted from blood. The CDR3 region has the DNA TGCAGTGCTAGAGATCTTCGGCAAGAGACCCAGTACTTC. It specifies CSARDLRQETQYF.